This passage covers 3 T cell receptor beta chains from one sample sequenced in a study of identical twins. TCRdb reprocessed the 5' RACE reads via MiXCR and lists one record per CDR3 protein. This sample carries hundreds of thousands of distinct CDR3 sequences, roughly 26% of them seen once, and the ten largest clones take about 3%. The same sample was also used in a study of T cells expressing NK-cell markers.

Sequenced input: CD4+ T cells sorted from blood. The receptors originated from a woman aged 18-29 years in good health.

This clonotype turned up a few times. The rearrangement joins TRBV29-1 to TRBJ2-1; 7 bases align to TRBD2. CDR1 and CDR2 (germline): SQVTM, ANQGSEA. Trimming at V came to 6 bases and at J to 5 bases, leaving 10 bases not matched to a gene. This CDR3 spans 14 amino acids. The CDR3 is CSVQNWLADNEQFF. Written as DNA, the CDR3 is TGCAGCGTGCAAAATTGGCTAGCGGACAATGAGCAGTTCTTC.

This clonotype was observed a handful of times. The chain combines TRBV29-1 with TRBJ2-5, with 10 bases identical to TRBD1. Losses at the gene ends were 4 bases for V and 5 bases for J; bases not matched to a gene: 7. The CDR3 extends over 14 amino acids. Germline-derived CDR1 and CDR2 are SQVTM and ANQGSEA. CDR3 sequence: CSVGRDRGYETQYF. In DNA form, the CDR3 reads TGCAGCGTTGGTCGGGACAGGGGTTACGAGACCCAGTACTTC. The variable domain in full, completed from reference TRBV29-1 and TRBJ2-5, reads SAVISQKPSRDICQRGTSLTIQCQVDSQVTMMFWYRQQPGQSLTLIATANQGSEATYESGFVIDKFPISRPNLTFSTLTVSNMSPEDSSIYLCSVGRDRGYETQYFGPGTRLLVL.

This clonotype appeared a few times. The V call is TRBV12-3 or TRBV12-4, the J call TRBJ2-1; 9 nucleotides agree with TRBD2. The V gene end was trimmed by 7 bases and the J gene end by 2 bases; junction bases not matched to a gene: 9. This CDR3 region has 16 residues. CDR3 DNA sequence: TGTGCCAGCACCAAGGGGGGGACTAGCACCTACAATGAGCAGTTCTTC. Protein sequence: CASTKGGTSTYNEQFF.